This T cell receptor beta chain was recovered during a study of cytomegalovirus exposure and HLA in healthy donors. The CDR3 has 15 amino acids. The germline V gene has CDR1 SGDLS and CDR2 YYNGEE. The V segment lost 4 bases and the J segment 7 bases; nucleotides outside the gene matches: 12. PCR involved 60 Vbeta and 13 Jbeta primers. Produced via immunoSEQ multiplex PCR; TCRdb's table is partial and in-frame only. Among some 110,000 clones listed, about four fifths were seen once. This clonotype originated in a man aged 30-40 years in good health and CMV-seropositive. The chain uses TRBV9 and TRBJ2-7, with TRBD1 matching 9 bases. Input material: PBMCs. CDR3 sequence: CASSLQGTGNEEQYF. The CDR3 bases are TGTGCCAGCAGCCTCCAGGGGACAGGGAACGAAGAGCAGTACTTC.